This TCR beta chain is from a study of vaccination and CD4 T cells after COVID-19. Documented treatment: roughly 11-day PBMC culture with coronavirus spike peptide pools or control peptides (ViraFEST assay). This clonotype appeared a single time. Its matching antigen is unknown. The Oncomine TCR Beta short-read assay generated sequence data from the DNA of cultured CD4+ T cells. Scientists extracted genomic DNA from CD4+ T cells grown in culture. TCRdb redid the calling of the PCR reads with MiXCR, one entry per CDR3 protein. Of 7,500 to 10,000 distinct CDR3 sequences listed, more than 60% were seen once; the top ten hold around 35%. The receptor comes from a human donor who had recovered from COVID-19. Material for sequencing was CD4+ T cells from blood, cultured in vitro.

The CDR3 spells CASSFEGFHYEQYF. The CDR3 region has the DNA TGCGCCAGCAGCTTCGAAGGATTTCACTACGAGCAGTACTTC. The chain uses TRBV5-1 and TRBJ2-7; D gene unclear. With 2 bases removed from V and 3 bases from J, the gap between germline ends came to 12 bases. The CDR3 runs 14 residues. The V gene's germline CDR1 is SGHRS and CDR2 YFSETQ.